This T cell receptor (beta chain) emerged from a study of T cells after yellow fever vaccination. Generation of TCR cDNA used 5'RACE template switching (which added a universal primer site and UMIs). TCRdb called the 5' RACE reads again in MiXCR, with one record for every CDR3 protein. The sample lists hundreds of thousands of distinct CDR3 sequences; 15% to 20% were seen once. Per the germline V gene, CDR1 is SGHKS and CDR2 is YYEKEE (reference sequence). Trimming cost V 6 bases and J 4 bases, with 16 bases left between them. The CDR3 is 15 residues long. Overall study findings and caveats: Most primary-vaccination clones recurred post-booster (just under 98% CD4, around 90% CD8). Overlap between CD4 and CD8 compartments was detected for a small share of clonotypes.

This clonotype was counted only a few times. Its cognate antigen is unknown. The sequenced sample was PBMCs, obtained 15 days after the yellow fever booster vaccination. The chain employs TRBV5-5 and TRBJ2-2; maybe TRBD2 (6 bases). This TCR was sampled from a man aged 30-40 years who received the YFV17D yellow fever vaccine. The CDR3 sequence is CASTEVLARTGELFF. The CDR3 coding sequence is TGTGCCAGCACCGAGGTGCTAGCGCGCACCGGGGAGCTGTTTTTT.